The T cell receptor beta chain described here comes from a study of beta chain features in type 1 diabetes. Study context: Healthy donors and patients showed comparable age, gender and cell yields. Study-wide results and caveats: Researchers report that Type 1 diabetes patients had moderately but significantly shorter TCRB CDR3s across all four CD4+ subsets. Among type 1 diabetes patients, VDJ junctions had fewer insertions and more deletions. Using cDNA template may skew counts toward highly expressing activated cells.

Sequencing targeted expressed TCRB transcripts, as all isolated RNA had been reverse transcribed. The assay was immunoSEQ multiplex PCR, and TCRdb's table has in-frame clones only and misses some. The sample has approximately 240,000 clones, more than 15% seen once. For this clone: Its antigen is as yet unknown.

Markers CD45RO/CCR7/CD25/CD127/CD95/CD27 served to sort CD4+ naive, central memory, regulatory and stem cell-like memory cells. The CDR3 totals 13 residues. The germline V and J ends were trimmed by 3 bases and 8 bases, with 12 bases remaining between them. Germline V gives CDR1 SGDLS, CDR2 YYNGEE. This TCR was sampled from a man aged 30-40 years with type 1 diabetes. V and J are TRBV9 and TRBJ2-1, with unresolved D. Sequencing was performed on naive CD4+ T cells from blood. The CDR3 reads CASSAGTVYEQFF. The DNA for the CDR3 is TGTGCCAGCAGCGCAGGAACCGTCTATGAGCAGTTCTTC.